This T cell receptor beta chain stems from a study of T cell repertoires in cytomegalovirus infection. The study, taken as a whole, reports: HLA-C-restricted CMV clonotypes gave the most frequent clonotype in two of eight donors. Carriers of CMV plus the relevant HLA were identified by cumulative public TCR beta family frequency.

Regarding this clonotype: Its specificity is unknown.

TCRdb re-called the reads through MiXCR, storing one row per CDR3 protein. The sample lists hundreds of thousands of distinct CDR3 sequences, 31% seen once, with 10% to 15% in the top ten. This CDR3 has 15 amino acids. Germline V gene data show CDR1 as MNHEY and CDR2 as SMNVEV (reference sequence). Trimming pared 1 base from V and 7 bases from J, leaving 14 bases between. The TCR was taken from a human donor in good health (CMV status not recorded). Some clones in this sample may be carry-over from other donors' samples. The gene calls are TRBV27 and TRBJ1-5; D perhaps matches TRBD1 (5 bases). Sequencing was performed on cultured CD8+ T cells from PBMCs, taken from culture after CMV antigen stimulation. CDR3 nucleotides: TGTGCCAGCAGTTTATATTTCGGGGCAGGCCAGCCCCAGCATTTT. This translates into CASSLYFGAGQPQHF.